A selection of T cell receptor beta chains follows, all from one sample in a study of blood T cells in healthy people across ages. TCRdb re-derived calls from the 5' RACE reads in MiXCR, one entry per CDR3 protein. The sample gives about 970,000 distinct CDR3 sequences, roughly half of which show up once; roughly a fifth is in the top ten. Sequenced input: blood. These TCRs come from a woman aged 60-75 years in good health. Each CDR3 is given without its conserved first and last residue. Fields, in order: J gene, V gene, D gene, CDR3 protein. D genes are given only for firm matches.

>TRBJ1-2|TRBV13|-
ASSLGSRGNYGYT
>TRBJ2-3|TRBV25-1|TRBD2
ASSETKTSGADTQY
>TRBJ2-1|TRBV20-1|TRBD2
SASKGLVVYNEQF
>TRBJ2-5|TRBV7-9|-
ASSLTDPQETQY
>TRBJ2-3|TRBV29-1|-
SAFGGTQY
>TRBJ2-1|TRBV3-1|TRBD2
ASSQVLAGGIEQF
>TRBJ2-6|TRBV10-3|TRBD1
AIGTGTTSGANVLT
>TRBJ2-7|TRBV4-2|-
ASSHVGLDYEQY
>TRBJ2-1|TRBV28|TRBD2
ASTYASGAYNEQF
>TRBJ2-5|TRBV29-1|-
SVVQETQY
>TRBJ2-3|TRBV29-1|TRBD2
SATGRRTSGTWGDTQY
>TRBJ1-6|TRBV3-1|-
ASSQTNNSPLH
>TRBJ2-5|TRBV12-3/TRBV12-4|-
ASSLSRGGTWDQETQY
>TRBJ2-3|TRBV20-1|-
SAPPPRADTQY
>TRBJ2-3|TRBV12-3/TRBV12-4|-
ASTPRTPDTQY
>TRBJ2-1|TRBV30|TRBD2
AWMGRAGGNEQF
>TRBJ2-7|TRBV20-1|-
SARDRRVATYEQY
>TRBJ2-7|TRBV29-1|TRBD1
SVGTTGTGRTEQY
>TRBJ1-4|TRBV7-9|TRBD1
ASSAGQGAATNEKLF
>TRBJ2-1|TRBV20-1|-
SARDGRTPSYNEQF
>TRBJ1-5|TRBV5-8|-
ASSLRGGDNQPQH
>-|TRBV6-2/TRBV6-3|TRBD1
ASSYAVGQRGLQTQY
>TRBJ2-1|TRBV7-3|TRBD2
ASSLAGGPPWNEQF
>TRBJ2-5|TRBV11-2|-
ASSLGAALQETQY
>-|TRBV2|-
ASSAQGGKNIQY
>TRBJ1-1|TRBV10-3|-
AISVTPDYTEAF
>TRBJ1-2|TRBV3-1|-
ASSQEGFGLGGYT
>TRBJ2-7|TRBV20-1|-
SARDPASSPYEQY
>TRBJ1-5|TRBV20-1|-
SASSTGPPNQPQH
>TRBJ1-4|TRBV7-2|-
ASNLEPGYGKLF
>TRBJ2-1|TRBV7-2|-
ASTKGGSSYNEQF
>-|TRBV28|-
ASSLLWDEQY
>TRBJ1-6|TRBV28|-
ASSLPARAESPLH
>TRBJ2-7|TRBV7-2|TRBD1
ASRSTGGAYEQY
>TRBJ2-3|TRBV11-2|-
ASSLDLPIGGSSTDTQY
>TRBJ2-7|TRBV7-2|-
ASSLGPQGVYEQY
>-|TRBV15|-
ATSRDRGVLETQY
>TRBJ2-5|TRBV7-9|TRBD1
ASSLTGYWETLY
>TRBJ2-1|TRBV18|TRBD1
ASSLGDRGFAEQF
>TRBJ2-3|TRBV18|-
ASSPQPAGGRDTQY
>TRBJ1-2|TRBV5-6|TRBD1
ASSFVQGAGGYT
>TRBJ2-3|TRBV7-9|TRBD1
ASCRDSGADTQY
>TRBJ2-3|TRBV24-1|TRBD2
ATSPRAGVNTDTQY
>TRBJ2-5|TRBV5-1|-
ASSLEATYVQY
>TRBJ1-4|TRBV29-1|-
SVSVANEKLF
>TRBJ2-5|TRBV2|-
ASTLRPREETQY
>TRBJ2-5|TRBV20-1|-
SARDLRKQY
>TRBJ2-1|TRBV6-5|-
ASSPGTPSRFNEQF
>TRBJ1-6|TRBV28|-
ASNFDRYNSPLH
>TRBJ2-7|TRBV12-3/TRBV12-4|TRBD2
ASNPAGGDEQY
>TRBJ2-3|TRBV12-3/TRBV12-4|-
ASSVWTVGATQY
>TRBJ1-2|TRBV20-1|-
SARSNTGFDGYT
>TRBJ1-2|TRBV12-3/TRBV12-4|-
ASSFSQGGYT
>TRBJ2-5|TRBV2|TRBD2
ASSVVSGSTETQY
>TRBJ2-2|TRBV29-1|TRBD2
SARGLAGSGELF
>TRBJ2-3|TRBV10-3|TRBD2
AITPGREKSTDTQY
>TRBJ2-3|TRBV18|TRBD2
ASSPPAVGLAGGTDTQY